This T cell receptor (beta chain) was retrieved from a study of T-cell reconstitution after alpha-beta-depleted transplantation in children. TCRbeta library preparation incorporated unique molecular identifiers. MiXCR was run by TCRdb on the PCR reads, yielding one entry per CDR3 protein. The sample records a few hundred thousand distinct CDR3 sequences, 25% to 30% being singletons. With 4 bases removed from V and 9 bases from J, the gap between germline ends came to 13 bases. This CDR3 contains 13 residues. This chain links TRBV12-3 or TRBV12-4 with TRBJ1-5; weak D call: TRBD1 (5 bases). The sample in question was PBMCs, obtained before TCRalphabeta/CD19-depleted stem cell transplant. The source of this sequence is a boy in the first two years of life with Wiskott-Aldrich syndrome, due to receive a stem cell transplant. The CDR3 reads CASSSADIWPQHF. The DNA of the CDR3 is TGTGCCAGCAGTTCCGCGGACATTTGGCCCCAGCATTTT.